This TCR beta chain was recovered during a study of blood T cell repertoires in COVID-19. Sequencing used immunoSEQ multiplex PCR; TCRdb keeps in-frame clones, though not all of them. The sample carries just over 300,000 clones, 87% recorded once. The study drew participants aged about 18 to 95 years from roughly 25 US areas. Clinical history reported by participants formed the basis on which cohorts were assigned. Recovery meant two consecutive negative NP/OP PCR tests, professional clearance, or resolved symptoms. Germline V CDR1 and CDR2: SGHRS, YFSETQ. Between the trimmed V and J ends, which lost 4 bases and 2 bases, there was a span of 10 bases. The CDR3 has 14 amino acids.

The chain combines TRBV5-1 with TRBJ2-1; TRBD2 is a possible D gene (6 bases). This clonotype originated in a woman aged 18-29 years who had recovered from COVID-19. The sequencing sample was made of PBMCs or T cells enriched from blood (not recorded which). The chain's CDR3 is CASSNRLAYNEQFF. CDR3 bases: TGCGCCAGCAGCAACCGACTAGCCTACAATGAGCAGTTCTTC.